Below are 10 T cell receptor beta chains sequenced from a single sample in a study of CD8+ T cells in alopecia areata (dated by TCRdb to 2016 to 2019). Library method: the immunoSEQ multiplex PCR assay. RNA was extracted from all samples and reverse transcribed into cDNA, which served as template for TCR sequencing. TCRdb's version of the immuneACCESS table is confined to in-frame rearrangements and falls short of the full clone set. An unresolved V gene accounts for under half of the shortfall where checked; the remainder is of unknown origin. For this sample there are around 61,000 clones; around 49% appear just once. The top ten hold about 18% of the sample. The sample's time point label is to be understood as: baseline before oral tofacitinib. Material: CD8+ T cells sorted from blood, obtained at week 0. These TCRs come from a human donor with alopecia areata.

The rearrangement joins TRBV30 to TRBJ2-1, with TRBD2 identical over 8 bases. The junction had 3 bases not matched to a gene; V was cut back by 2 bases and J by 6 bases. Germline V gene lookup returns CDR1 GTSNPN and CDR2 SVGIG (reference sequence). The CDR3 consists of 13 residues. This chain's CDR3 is CAWSTTSGNEQFF. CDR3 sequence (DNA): TGTGCCTGGAGTACTACTAGCGGCAATGAGCAGTTCTTC. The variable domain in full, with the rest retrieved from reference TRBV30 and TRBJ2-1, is SQTIHQWPATLVQPVGSPLSLECTVEGTSNPNLYWYRQAAGRGLQLLFYSVGIGQISSEVPQNLSASRPQDRQFILSSKKLLLSDSGFYLCAWSTTSGNEQFFGPGTRLTVL.

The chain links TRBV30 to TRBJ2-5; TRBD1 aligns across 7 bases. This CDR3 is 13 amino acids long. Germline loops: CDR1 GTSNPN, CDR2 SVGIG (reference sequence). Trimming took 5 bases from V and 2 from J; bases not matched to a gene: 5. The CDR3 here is CAWDGTEQETQYF. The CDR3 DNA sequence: TGTGCCTGGGATGGGACAGAACAAGAGACCCAGTACTTC.

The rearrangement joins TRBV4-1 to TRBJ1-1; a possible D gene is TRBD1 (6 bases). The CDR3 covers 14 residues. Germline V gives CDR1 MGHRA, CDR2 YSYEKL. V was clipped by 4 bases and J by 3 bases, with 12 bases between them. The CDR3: CASSLDRGYTEAFF. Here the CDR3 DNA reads TGCGCCAGCAGCCTGGACAGAGGATACACTGAAGCTTTCTTT.

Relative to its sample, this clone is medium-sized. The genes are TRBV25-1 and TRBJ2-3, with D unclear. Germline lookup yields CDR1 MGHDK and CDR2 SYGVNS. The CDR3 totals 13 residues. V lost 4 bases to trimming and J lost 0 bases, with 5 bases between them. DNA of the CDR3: TGTGCCAGCAGTGTCACCAGCACAGATACGCAGTATTTT. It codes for CASSVTSTDTQYF. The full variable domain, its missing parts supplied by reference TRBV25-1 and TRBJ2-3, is EADIYQTPRYLVIGTGKKITLECSQTMGHDKMYWYQQDPGMELHLIHYSYGVNSTEKGDLSSESTVSRIRTEHFPLTLESARPSHTSQYLCASSVTSTDTQYFGPGTRLTVL.

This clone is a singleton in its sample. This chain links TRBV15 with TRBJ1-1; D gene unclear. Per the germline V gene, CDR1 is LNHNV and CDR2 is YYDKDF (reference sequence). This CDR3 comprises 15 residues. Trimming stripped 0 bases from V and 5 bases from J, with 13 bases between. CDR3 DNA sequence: TGTGCCACCAGCAGAGATCAAAATTTAGTAACTGAAGCTTTCTTT. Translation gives CATSRDQNLVTEAFF.

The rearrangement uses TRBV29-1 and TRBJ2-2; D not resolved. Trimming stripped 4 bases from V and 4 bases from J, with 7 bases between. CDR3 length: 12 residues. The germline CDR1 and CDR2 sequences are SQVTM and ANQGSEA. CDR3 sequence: CSVAQTTGELFF. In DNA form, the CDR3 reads TGCAGCGTTGCACAGACCACCGGGGAGCTGTTTTTT.

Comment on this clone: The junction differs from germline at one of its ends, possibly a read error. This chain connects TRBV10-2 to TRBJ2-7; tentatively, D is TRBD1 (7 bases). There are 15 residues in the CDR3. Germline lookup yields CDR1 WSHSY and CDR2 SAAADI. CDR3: CASSEAEGAVYEQYF. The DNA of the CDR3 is TGTGCCAGCAGTGAAGCGGAGGGGGCGGTATACGAGCAGTACTTC.

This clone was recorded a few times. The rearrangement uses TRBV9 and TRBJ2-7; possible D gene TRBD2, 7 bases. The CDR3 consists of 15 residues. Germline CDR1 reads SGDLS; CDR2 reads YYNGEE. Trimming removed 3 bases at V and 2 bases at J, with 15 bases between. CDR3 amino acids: CASSASGGAPYEQYF. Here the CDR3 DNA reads TGTGCCAGCAGCGCGAGTGGGGGGGCCCCCTACGAGCAGTACTTC. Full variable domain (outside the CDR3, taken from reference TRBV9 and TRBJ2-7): DSGVTQTPKHLITATGQRVTLRCSPRSGDLSVYWYQQSLDQGLQFLIQYYNGEERAKGNILERFSAQQFPDLHSELNLSSLELGDSALYFCASSASGGAPYEQYFGPGTRLTVT.

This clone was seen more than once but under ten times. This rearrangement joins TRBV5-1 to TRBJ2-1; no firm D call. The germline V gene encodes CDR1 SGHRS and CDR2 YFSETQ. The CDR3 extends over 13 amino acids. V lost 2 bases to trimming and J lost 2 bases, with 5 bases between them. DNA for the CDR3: TGCGCCAGCAGCTTAGTTCCCTACAATGAGCAGTTCTTC. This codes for CASSLVPYNEQFF.

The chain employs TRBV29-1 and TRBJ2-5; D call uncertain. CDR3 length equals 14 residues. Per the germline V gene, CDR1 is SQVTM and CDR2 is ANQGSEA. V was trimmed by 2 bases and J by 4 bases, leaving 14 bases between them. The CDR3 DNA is TGCAGCGTTGAAAGCAGGTCCCTCTCAGAGACCCAGTACTTC. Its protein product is CSVESRSLSETQYF.